These 31 T cell receptor beta chains came from one sample sequenced in a study of T cell responses to AZD1222 COVID-19 vaccine. TCRdb's copy holds only in-frame clones and misses some; the assay was immunoSEQ multiplex PCR. The sample has fewer than 200,000 clones; 94% are singletons. This specimen consisted of peripheral blood, obtained 28 days after the second AZD1222 dose. These receptors were taken from an adult who received the AZD1222 COVID-19 vaccine.

The rearrangement uses TRBV10-2 and TRBJ1-1, with a tentative D call TRBD1 (6 bases). This CDR3 spans 11 amino acids. Germline V gene sequence: CDR1 WSHSY, CDR2 SAAADI. Trimming cost V 7 bases and J 8 bases, with 11 bases left between them. CDR3 sequence (DNA): TGCGCCAGCATCGGGGGCCTCGAAGCTTTCTTT. Translated, it gives CASIGGLEAFF.

The rearrangement uses TRBV9 and TRBJ2-7, with 11 positions matching TRBD2. Germline V lookup: CDR1 SGDLS, CDR2 YYNGEE. The V and J ends lost 0 bases and 4 bases, in that order; junction bases with no gene match: 3. CDR3 length equals 15 residues. The CDR3 is CASSVGVAGGYEQYF. The CDR3 DNA reads as TGTGCCAGCAGCGTAGGGGTAGCGGGAGGGTACGAGCAGTACTTC.

The rearrangement joins TRBV21-1 to TRBJ1-1; the table's D gene call, TRBD1, was not cross checked with the DNA. TRBV21-1 constitutes a pseudogene. The CDR3 sequence is 12 residues long. In DNA, the CDR3 is TGTGCCAGCATACAGGACAACACTGAAGCTTTCTTT. It specifies CASIQDNTEAFF.

J is TRBJ1-2 and V is TRBV27; D unresolved. V lost 3 bases to trimming and J lost 5 bases, with 10 bases between them. The CDR3 has 13 amino acids. Germline assignment: CDR1 MNHEY and CDR2 SMNVEV (reference sequence). The CDR3 sequence is CASSFGLGYGYTF. The CDR3 region has the DNA TGTGCCAGCAGTTTCGGACTGGGTTATGGCTACACCTTC.

The chain combines TRBV2 with TRBJ1-2; the D gene is possibly TRBD1 (6 bases). Germline V gives CDR1 SNHLY, CDR2 FYNNEI. This CDR3 spans 15 amino acids. V was shortened by 2 bases and J by 3 bases, with 13 bases between the two germline ends. The CDR3 coding sequence is TGTGCCAGCAGTGAATCCCCGGGGGCGGACTATGGCTACACCTTC. Encoded protein: CASSESPGADYGYTF. The complete variable domain, with remaining parts taken from reference TRBV2 and TRBJ1-2, reads EPEVTQTPSHQVTQMGQEVILRCVPISNHLYFYWYRQILGQKVEFLVSFYNNEISEKSEIFDDQFSVERPDGSNFTLKIRSTKLEDSAMYFCASSESPGADYGYTFGSGTRLTVV.

This chain uses TRBV5-6 with TRBJ2-7; 8 bases map to TRBD2. Germline loops: CDR1 SGHDT, CDR2 YYEEEE. Unmatched junction bases numbered 9, after V lost 4 bases and J lost 3 bases. This CDR3 has 15 amino acids. The CDR3 loop reads CASSPGGEGSYEQYF. The DNA for the CDR3 is TGTGCCAGCAGCCCCGGGGGGGAGGGGAGCTACGAGCAGTACTTC.

The V and J genes are TRBV2 and TRBJ1-4, with D possibly being TRBD1 (5 bases). The CDR3 totals 15 residues. Germline V gene sequence: CDR1 SNHLY, CDR2 FYNNEI. V was pared by 6 bases and J by 0 bases, with 11 bases between. CDR3 residues: CASRRDGATNEKLFF. The CDR3 DNA sequence: TGTGCCAGCAGAAGGGACGGTGCAACTAATGAAAAACTGTTTTTT.

V gene TRBV7-9 combines with J gene TRBJ2-2; the D gene is possibly TRBD1 (8 bases). The V end lost 4 bases, the J end lost 6 bases, and 24 bases lay between the germline ends. This CDR3 region has 18 residues. CDR1 and CDR2 (germline): SEHNR, FQNEAQ (reference sequence). As DNA, the CDR3 is TGTGCCAGCAGCTCCAGACGGGCCTCAACAGGGGGGGCCGGGGAGCTGTTTTTT. Translated, it gives CASSSRRASTGGAGELFF.

The rearrangement uses TRBV18 and TRBJ1-1; 10 positions agree with TRBD1. V gave up 6 bases and J gave up 5 bases; unmatched junction bases: 3. From germline, CDR1 is KGHSH and CDR2 LQKENI. The CDR3 length is 13 residues. This CDR3 is CASSDRGQTEAFF. In DNA form, the CDR3 reads TGTGCCAGCTCCGACAGGGGGCAGACTGAAGCTTTCTTT.

This chain links TRBV6-6 with TRBJ1-4; 9 bases match TRBD1. This CDR3 is built from 15 residues. CDR1 is MNHNY, CDR2 SVGAGI, per germline (reference sequence). V trimming: 6 bases; J trimming: 6 bases; junction bases outside the gene matches: 8. The CDR3 region is CASRYRGLADEKLFF. In DNA, the CDR3 is TGTGCCAGCAGGTACAGGGGGCTTGCAGATGAAAAACTGTTTTTT.

The chain couples TRBV19 to TRBJ2-7, with a tentative D call TRBD2 (5 bases). The V gene's germline CDR1 is LNHDA and CDR2 SQIVND (reference sequence). V lost 5 bases and J lost 0, with 8 bases in between. The CDR3 runs 13 residues. The CDR3 loop is CASSSGDSYEQYF. CDR3 nucleotides: TGTGCCAGTAGTTCCGGGGACTCCTACGAGCAGTACTTC. The whole variable domain, filled in from reference TRBV19 and TRBJ2-7, reads DGGITQSPKYLFRKEGQNVTLSCEQNLNHDAMYWYRQDPGQGLRLIYYSQIVNDFQKGDIAEGYSVSREKKESFPLTVTSAQKNPTAFYLCASSSGDSYEQYFGPGTRLTVT.

This rearrangement joins TRBV3-1 (or the pseudogene TRBV3-2) to TRBJ2-7; D is uncertain. The V end lost 1 base, the J end lost 6 bases, and 13 bases lay between the germline ends. Germline CDR1 and CDR2: LGHDT and YNNKEL (reference sequence). The length of the CDR3 is 14 residues. CDR3 DNA: TGTGCCAGCAGCCAAGGGGCCCTTGGCGCCGAGCAGTACTTC. The encoded protein is CASSQGALGAEQYF.

V and J are TRBV28 and TRBJ1-5; D gene ambiguous. Germline CDR1 MDHEN, CDR2 SYDVKM. The germline V and J ends were trimmed by 5 bases and 4 bases, with 9 bases remaining between them. The CDR3 is 13 residues long. CDR3 loop: CASSPPGNQPQHF. The CDR3 nucleotides are TGTGCCAGCAGTCCTCCCGGAAATCAGCCCCAGCATTTT.

This chain connects TRBV11-2 to TRBJ2-1; 7 bases are shared with TRBD2. The CDR3 extends over 11 amino acids. Germline V gene data show CDR1 as SGHAT and CDR2 as FQNNGV. The V and J ends lost 4 bases and 10 bases, in that order; junction bases with no gene match: 1. CDR3 region: CASSYGGEQFF. Written as DNA, the CDR3 is TGTGCCAGCAGCTACGGGGGGGAGCAGTTCTTC.

CDR3 loop: CASSSGPYTEAFF. DNA for the CDR3: TGTGCCAGCAGCTCAGGGCCTTACACTGAAGCTTTCTTT. The chain uses TRBV11-2 and TRBJ1-1, with D maybe TRBD1 (5 bases). Trimming left V 4 bases short and J 3 bases short, with 9 bases between. This CDR3 comprises 13 residues. CDR1 and CDR2 (germline): SGHAT, FQNNGV.

The CDR3 DNA follows: TGCGCCAGCAGAGCCGGTGGGGGAACTGAAGCTTTCTTT. Encoded protein: CASRAGGGTEAFF. The rearrangement joins TRBV5-1 to TRBJ1-1, with D possibly being TRBD1 (5 bases). Germline V gene sequence: CDR1 SGHRS, CDR2 YFSETQ. This CDR3 is built from 13 residues. Trimming cost V 5 bases and J 5 bases, with 13 bases left between them.

This clone showed up just once. The genes are TRBV5-6 and TRBJ1-6; D is unclear. Germline V CDR1 and CDR2: SGHDT, YYEEEE. The CDR3 is made up of 14 amino acids. Deletions cut 0 bases from V and 8 bases from J, with 9 bases between. As DNA, the CDR3 is TGTGCCAGCAGCTTGGAGGGCTCATATTCACCCCTCCACTTT. It is translated as CASSLEGSYSPLHF.

V is TRBV7-7 and J is TRBJ1-2; the D gene is possibly TRBD1 (5 bases). The V and J ends lost 1 base and 4 bases respectively, with 16 bases between them. The CDR3 length is 16 residues. Germline CDR1 reads SSHAT; CDR2 reads FNYEAQ (reference sequence). DNA of the CDR3: TGTGCCAGCAGCTTAGTCTTTGGGGGAAGTATCTATGGCTACACCTTC. Translating gives CASSLVFGGSIYGYTF. Based on the CDR3 plus reference TRBV7-7 and TRBJ1-2, the full variable domain is GAGVSQSPRYKVTKRGQDVTLRCDPISSHATLYWYQQALGQGPEFLTYFNYEAQPDKSGLPSDRFSAERPEGSISTLTIQRTEQRDSAMYRCASSLVFGGSIYGYTFGSGTRLTVV.

The CDR3 loop is CAWRAGGSGDTEAFF. The CDR3 bases are TGTGCCTGGAGAGCAGGGGGCTCGGGAGACACTGAAGCTTTCTTT. The chain couples TRBV30 to TRBJ1-1; 8 bases are shared with TRBD1. Trimming took 3 bases from V and 3 from J; bases not matched to a gene: 9. The CDR3 runs 15 residues. Germline V gives CDR1 GTSNPN, CDR2 SVGIG (reference sequence).

V is TRBV27 and J is TRBJ1-6; D gene unclear. Germline V gene lookup returns CDR1 MNHEY and CDR2 SMNVEV (reference sequence). The CDR3 covers 13 residues. V was pared by 6 bases and J by 9 bases, with 12 bases between. CDR3 loop: CASSLDDGSPLHF. In DNA, the CDR3 is TGTGCCAGCAGCCTCGACGACGGTTCACCCCTCCACTTT.

The gene calls are TRBV9 and TRBJ2-1, with 8 bases aligning to TRBD2. Looked up from germline, CDR1 is SGDLS and CDR2 is YYNGEE. V trimming: 0 bases; J trimming: 10 bases; junction bases outside the gene matches: 6. The CDR3 extends over 14 amino acids. The CDR3 sequence is CASSVGDGGREQFF. Here the CDR3 DNA reads TGTGCCAGCAGCGTAGGAGATGGCGGGAGGGAGCAGTTCTTC.

This chain links TRBV19 with TRBJ2-1, with 9 positions matching TRBD2. Trimming cost V 3 bases and J 3 bases; bases outside gene matches: 12. This CDR3 has 18 residues. Germline lookup yields CDR1 LNHDA and CDR2 SQIVND (reference sequence). The CDR3 region is CASSISGGGVNLYNEQFF. CDR3 DNA: TGTGCCAGTAGTATTTCTGGCGGGGGGGTGAATCTCTACAATGAGCAGTTCTTC.

Written as DNA, the CDR3 is TGTGCCAGCTTGGGGGGGGCGGGCACCGGGGAGCTGTTTTTT. Translating gives CASLGGAGTGELFF. The V gene is TRBV6-5, the J gene TRBJ2-2, with D possibly matching TRBD2 (7 bases). This CDR3 has 14 residues. V lost 8 bases to trimming and J lost 4 bases, with 14 bases between them. CDR1 is MNHEY, CDR2 SVGAGI, per germline.

The V gene is TRBV28, the J gene TRBJ1-4, with 9 positions matching TRBD1. CDR1 is MDHEN and CDR2 is SYDVKM in the germline V gene. J gave up 6 bases and V 6 bases, and 20 bases lay outside the gene matches. CDR3 length: 19 residues. The CDR3 DNA reads as TGTGCCAGCAGCCTCCTTATAGCGCGATCCGGGACAGGGTATGAAAAACTGTTTTTT. It encodes CASSLLIARSGTGYEKLFF.

The chain joins TRBV4-3 to TRBJ1-6, with 7 bases matching TRBD1. The V gene's germline CDR1 is LGHNA and CDR2 YSLEER. This CDR3 is 15 amino acids long. V gave up 4 bases and J gave up 7 bases; unmatched junction bases: 7. This CDR3 is CASSPRQGHNSPLHF. The CDR3 region has the DNA TGCGCCAGCAGCCCACGACAGGGACACAATTCACCCCTCCACTTT.

This clone was seen only once. The chain couples TRBV3-1 (or the pseudogene TRBV3-2) to TRBJ2-1; possible D gene TRBD2, 7 bases. The V gene's germline CDR1 is LGHDT and CDR2 YNNKEL (reference sequence). The CDR3 runs to 15 residues. This CDR3 is CAGRGGIKLYNEQFF. The CDR3 nucleotides read TGTGCAGGAAGGGGGGGGATTAAACTTTACAATGAGCAGTTCTTC.

The chain carries TRBV27 and TRBJ1-5; the D gene is possibly TRBD1 (5 bases). Germline V gene sequence: CDR1 MNHEY, CDR2 SMNVEV (reference sequence). Trimming took 2 bases from V and 7 from J, leaving 9 bases between them. The CDR3 has 13 residues. This CDR3 reads CASSLRGGQPQHF. For the CDR3, the DNA is TGTGCCAGCAGTTTAAGGGGAGGCCAGCCCCAGCATTTT.

The chain carries TRBV7-6 and TRBJ2-7; D possibly corresponds to TRBD1 (6 bases). CDR1 is SGHVS and CDR2 is FNYEAQ in the germline V gene. The ends were cut back, 5 bases at V and 5 bases at J, with 19 bases in the middle. CDR3 size: 15 residues. CDR3 sequence reads: CASSGRQGMRDEQYF. CDR3 coding DNA: TGTGCCAGCAGCGGACGGCAGGGGATGAGGGACGAGCAGTACTTC.

The rearrangement uses TRBV27 and TRBJ1-3; the match to TRBD1 covers 10 bases. The V gene's germline CDR1 is MNHEY and CDR2 SMNVEV (reference sequence). The trim removed 0 bases at V and 0 bases at J, leaving 2 bases unmatched. The CDR3 loop spans 17 amino acids. The CDR3 coding sequence is TGTGCCAGCAGTTTATCCGGGACAGGGGCCTCTGGAAACACCATATATTTT. Translation gives CASSLSGTGASGNTIYF.

The rearrangement uses TRBV12-3 or TRBV12-4 and TRBJ2-1; no firm D call. Trimming took off 3 bases at V and 6 bases at J, with 6 bases between the two ends. The CDR3 is made up of 12 amino acids. In DNA form, the CDR3 reads TGTGCCAGCAGTTTCTCTTTCAATGAGCAGTTCTTC. The encoded protein is CASSFSFNEQFF.

This clone was counted only a few times. This sample also contains other DNA sequences that code for the same CDR3. The gene calls are TRBV7-2 and TRBJ1-3; D gene ambiguous. The CDR3 sequence is 14 residues long. From germline, CDR1 is SGHTA and CDR2 FQGNSA. Trimming took 5 bases from V and 0 from J, leaving 8 bases between them. The CDR3 DNA sequence: TGTGCCAGCAGCCCAGGCAACTCTGGAAACACCATATATTTT. This encodes CASSPGNSGNTIYF.